The 20 T cell receptor beta chains below all came from one sample that was sequenced in a study of T-cell reconstitution after alpha-beta-depleted transplantation in children. Using unique molecular identifiers, the investigators prepared the TCRbeta library. MiXCR, applied by TCRdb to the PCR reads, yields one record per CDR3 protein. Among about 200,000 distinct CDR3 sequences, approximately 7% were seen once, and the ten largest hold 4.5% to 6.5%. Material: PBMCs, obtained before TCRalphabeta/CD19-depleted stem cell transplant. Receptors were obtained from a boy aged 2-9 years with acute lymphoblastic leukemia, due to receive a stem cell transplant.

This clonotype was seen at least ten times. Written as DNA, the CDR3 is TGTGCCAGCAGCTTCACGGGACTAGCGCGCTCCTACGAGCAGTACTTC. It is translated as CASSFTGLARSYEQYF. The chain carries TRBV7-2 and TRBJ2-7; 10 bases match TRBD2. Germline-derived CDR1 and CDR2 are SGHTA and FQGNSA. V gave up 3 bases and J gave up 0 bases; unmatched junction bases: 5. This CDR3 comprises 16 residues.

This clonotype occurred a few times. The chain links TRBV5-5 to TRBJ1-6; D not resolved. V dropped 0 bases and J dropped 15 bases, with 13 bases sitting between them. Germline lookup yields CDR1 SGHKS and CDR2 YYEKEE (reference sequence). The CDR3 totals 13 residues. The CDR3 loop is CASSLGGESLLHF. As DNA, the CDR3 is TGTGCCAGCAGCTTGGGGGGAGAGTCTCTCCTCCACTTT.

This clonotype was detected many times. The chain links TRBV3-1 to TRBJ2-1; D is possibly TRBD2 (6 bases). This CDR3 has 17 amino acids. CDR1 is LGHDT, CDR2 YNNKEL, per germline (reference sequence). Between the trimmed V and J ends, which lost 0 bases and 1 base, there was a span of 13 bases. CDR3 in DNA: TGTGCCAGCAGCCAAGATCAGGGTCTAGCGTCCTACAATGAGCAGTTCTTC. The encoded protein is CASSQDQGLASYNEQFF.

This clonotype was counted ten times or more. This chain links TRBV10-2 with TRBJ1-4; D gene uncertain. This CDR3 has 13 amino acids. Germline V CDR1 and CDR2: WSHSY, SAAADI. Trimming pared 3 bases from V and 15 bases from J, leaving 17 bases between. The DNA of the CDR3 is TGCGCCAGCAGTGATGGTTTAAGACATCGAGTGTTTTTT. Its protein is CASSDGLRHRVFF.

This clonotype was counted between two and nine times. The rearrangement uses TRBV28 and TRBJ2-4; unclear D gene. CDR1 is MDHEN, CDR2 SYDVKM, per germline. Trimming removed 10 bases at V and 8 bases at J, with 27 bases between. The CDR3 is 16 residues long. The CDR3 DNA reads as TGTGCCACCTCGATCGGTGGCGAAACGTTAGGGCACATTCAGTACTTC. It specifies CATSIGGETLGHIQYF.

At least ten counts were recorded for this clonotype. In nucleotides, the CDR3 is TGCAGTGCTAGAGGGCAGGGTAGAGTTGCGGTCAAAAACATTCAGTACTTC. Its translation: CSARGQGRVAVKNIQYF. The rearrangement links TRBV20-1 to TRBJ2-4; D may be TRBD1 (5 bases). Germline CDR1 is DFQATT and CDR2 is SNEGSKA (reference sequence). V lost 1 base and J 3 bases, leaving 19 bases between the germline ends. The CDR3 spans 17 residues.

This clonotype was found a few times. V and J are TRBV7-2 and TRBJ1-2; D gene unclear. This CDR3 comprises 13 residues. Per germline, CDR1 SGHTA and CDR2 FQGNSA. V shed 6 bases and J shed 3 bases, with 11 bases lying between them. DNA of the CDR3: TGTGCCAGCAGAGACCTCGGGGACTATGGCTACACCTTC. Protein: CASRDLGDYGYTF.

This clonotype was picked up a small number of times. This sequence joins TRBV30 and TRBJ2-1; D unclear. The CDR3 runs 15 residues. The V end lost 3 bases, the J end lost 0 bases, and 12 bases lay between the germline ends. Germline lookup yields CDR1 GTSNPN and CDR2 SVGIG (reference sequence). The CDR3 DNA follows: TGTGCCTGGAGCGGCGGCCGGCGCTCCTACAATGAGCAGTTCTTC. Protein: CAWSGGRRSYNEQFF.

The table lists this clonotype with a few counts. The CDR3 here is CASSQDLGQRGYTF. Here the CDR3 DNA reads TGCGCCAGCAGCCAAGATCTTGGACAGCGTGGCTACACCTTC. The chain uses TRBV4-3 and TRBJ1-2, with D perhaps TRBD1 (6 bases). The ends were cut back, 0 bases at V and 7 bases at J, with 12 bases in the middle. This CDR3 has 14 amino acids. Germline V gene sequence: CDR1 LGHNA, CDR2 YSLEER.

The sample holds many counts of this clonotype. The chain has TRBV29-1 and TRBJ1-5; unclear D gene. The CDR3 has 16 amino acids. Germline V gene lookup returns CDR1 SQVTM and CDR2 ANQGSEA. Trimming shortened V by 2 bases and J by 0 bases, and 14 bases separated the two germline ends. Here the CDR3 DNA reads TGCAGCGTTGAAAGTACCCAGACCTATAGCAATCAGCCCCAGCATTTT. Translating gives CSVESTQTYSNQPQHF.

This clonotype has ten or more counts. V and J are TRBV7-9 and TRBJ1-3; 7 positions agree with TRBD1. The CDR3 is 16 amino acids. J gave up 1 base and V 0 bases, and 3 bases lay outside the gene matches. Germline CDR1 reads SEHNR; CDR2 reads FQNEAQ (reference sequence). The CDR3 is CASSLAGQISGNTIYF. CDR3 nucleotides: TGTGCCAGCAGCTTAGCGGGACAGATATCTGGAAACACCATATATTTT.

This chain links TRBV18 with TRBJ2-7; D is undetermined. The V gene's germline CDR1 is KGHSH and CDR2 LQKENI. V gave up 3 bases and J gave up 7 bases, with 7 bases separating them. The CDR3 is 11 residues long. In DNA form, the CDR3 reads TGTGCCAGCTCACCGGAGAAGGAGCAGTACTTC. Protein sequence: CASSPEKEQYF.

This clonotype was seen more than once but under ten times. This chain uses TRBV18 with TRBJ2-7; no firm D call. V dropped 3 bases and J dropped 5 bases, with 8 bases sitting between them. Germline-derived CDR1 and CDR2 are KGHSH and LQKENI. The CDR3 spans 12 residues. CDR3: CASSPQRNEQYF. The CDR3 DNA follows: TGTGCCAGCTCACCCCAAAGAAACGAGCAGTACTTC.

This clonotype was counted at least ten times. The V gene is TRBV5-1, the J gene TRBJ1-1; D unclear. Germline lookup yields CDR1 SGHRS and CDR2 YFSETQ. This CDR3 contains 13 residues. Trimming pared 5 bases from V and 3 bases from J, leaving 11 bases between. The CDR3 DNA sequence: TGCGCCAGCAGTCAACCTGGGGACACTGAAGCTTTCTTT. Protein product: CASSQPGDTEAFF.

This clonotype was observed at least ten times. The chain uses TRBV5-1 and TRBJ1-6, with a possible D match to TRBD1 (6 bases). Germline assignment: CDR1 SGHRS and CDR2 YFSETQ. V shed 4 bases and J shed 5 bases, with 16 bases lying between them. The CDR3 spans 16 residues. CDR3 bases: TGCGCCAGCAGCCCGGACGGGACATCAAATAATTCACCCCTCCACTTT. As protein: CASSPDGTSNNSPLHF.

The J gene is TRBJ2-7, the V gene TRBV27; maybe TRBD1 (5 bases). The CDR3 sequence is 14 residues long. Trimming took 8 bases from V and 2 from J, leaving 16 bases between them. The germline gives CDR1 MNHEY, CDR2 SMNVEV (reference sequence). The CDR3 DNA sequence: TGTGCCAGCCGTACCGCCAGGGAAGCCTACGAGCAGTACTTC. It encodes CASRTAREAYEQYF.

The chain links TRBV2 to TRBJ2-3; 7 bases align to TRBD2. V was pared by 2 bases and J by 2 bases, with 7 bases of the junction left unmatched. The V gene's germline CDR1 is SNHLY and CDR2 FYNNEI. CDR3 size: 16 residues. The CDR3 sequence: CASSEWTRAPTDTQYF. The CDR3 nucleotides read TGTGCCAGCAGTGAATGGACTAGGGCCCCCACAGATACGCAGTATTTT. Drawing the rest from reference TRBV2 and TRBJ2-3, the complete variable domain is EPEVTQTPSHQVTQMGQEVILRCVPISNHLYFYWYRQILGQKVEFLVSFYNNEISEKSEIFDDQFSVERPDGSNFTLKIRSTKLEDSAMYFCASSEWTRAPTDTQYFGPGTRLTVL.

This clonotype was seen a handful of times. The V and J genes are TRBV7-8 and TRBJ2-3; maybe TRBD2 (7 bases). Germline loops: CDR1 SGHVS, CDR2 FQNEAQ. Trimming left V 5 bases short and J 5 bases short, with 17 bases between. The CDR3 sequence is 15 residues long. In nucleotides, the CDR3 is TGTGCCAGCAGCCGAGAAGGGGGGGCCGTAGATACGCAGTATTTT. Translated, it gives CASSREGGAVDTQYF.

This clonotype appeared many times. The rearrangement uses TRBV7-2 and TRBJ2-1, with D unresolved. Germline assignment: CDR1 SGHTA and CDR2 FQGNSA. V lost 2 bases and J lost 2, with 7 bases in between. CDR3 length equals 14 residues. CDR3 residues: CASSLNGPYNEQFF. In DNA, the CDR3 is TGTGCCAGCAGCTTAAACGGACCCTACAATGAGCAGTTCTTC.

This clonotype came up a few times. J is TRBJ2-3 and V is TRBV20-1, with D maybe TRBD1 (6 bases). Germline V gene lookup returns CDR1 DFQATT and CDR2 SNEGSKA (reference sequence). The V and J ends lost 6 bases and 1 base respectively, with 11 bases between them. This CDR3 comprises 13 residues. This chain's CDR3 is CSAGRGGTDTQYF. As DNA, the CDR3 is TGCAGTGCCGGCAGGGGCGGCACAGATACGCAGTATTTT.